The 26 T cell receptor delta chains below all came from one sample that was sequenced in a study of gamma delta lymphoproliferative disorders and STAT genes. Sequencing used genomic DNA taken from PBMCs of patients and controls. TCRdb used CATT to re-call clones from the multiplex PCR reads. The table has under 5,000 delta-chain clones, roughly 0.99% seen once; the top ten hold under 25%. The sequenced sample was blood. These receptors originate from a human donor in good health.

This clone was seen only a few times. TCRdb attributes to this sequence the protein of a much larger clone, which differs from the DNA translation at residue 3; a read error is likely, and the protein displayed is translated from the DNA. The chain is built from TRDV1 and TRDJ1, with 13 bases aligning to TRDD3. CDR3 length: 22 amino acids. Per germline, CDR1 TSWWSYY and CDR2 QGS. The CDR3 sequence: CAPGELYPYWGIRGPYTDKLIF. The CDR3, as DNA: TGTGCTCCTGGGGAACTCTACCCGTACTGGGGGATACGGGGGCCATACACCGATAAACTCATCTTT.

Comment on this clone: This likely traces to a read error, being one base from a far larger clone. This rearrangement joins TRDV2 to TRDJ1; the D gene is possibly TRDD3 (6 bases). Germline V CDR1 and CDR2: GEAIGNYY, EKD. The CDR3 is 17 residues long. The ends were cut back, 3 bases at V and 3 bases at J, with 22 bases in the middle. CDR3 in amino acids: CACDDISGDNLADKLIF. The CDR3 bases are TGTGCCTGTGACGACATATCGGGGGACAACCTTGCCGATAAACTCATCTTT.

This clone showed up just a few times. A far larger clone is a single base away, which makes a read error likely. This sample also contains other DNA sequences that code for the same CDR3. The chain carries TRDV2 and TRDJ1; the match to TRDD3 covers 8 bases. This CDR3 is 14 amino acids long. From germline, CDR1 is GEAIGNYY and CDR2 EKD. The ends lost 4 bases at V and 2 bases at J; junction bases unmatched: 5. Written as DNA, the CDR3 is TGTGCCTGTGATCGACTGGGGGGGACCGATAAACTCATCTTT. Its protein product is CACDRLGGTDKLIF.

On this clone itself: This clone may be a read error of a much larger clone one base away. This specimen includes other DNA sequences encoding the same CDR3. J is TRDJ1 and V is TRDV1; 9 positions agree with TRDD2. The length of the CDR3 is 28 residues. The V gene's germline CDR1 is TSWWSYY and CDR2 QGS. The CDR3: CALGGPPSYGYWPIRTIDKYPYTDKLIF. Here the CDR3 DNA reads TGCGCTCTTGGGGGTCCGCCTTCCTACGGATACTGGCCAATTAGAACGATCGACAAATACCCGTACACCGATAAACTCATCTTT.

Only a few counts were recorded for this clone. A read error likely explains why the TCRdb protein, taken from a much larger clone, differs from this DNA's translation at residue 6; the protein shown is translated from the DNA. The chain recombines TRDV3 with TRDJ1, with D unresolved. CDR1 and CDR2 from the germline V gene are TVYSNPD and GDNSRS (reference sequence). CDR3 length: 15 residues. V shed 3 bases and J shed 0 bases, with 17 bases lying between them. The CDR3 reads CAFCSHLGDTDKLIF. CDR3 nucleotides: TGTGCCTTCTGTTCCCACTTAGGGGACACCGATAAACTCATCTTT.

In this sample, this clone turned up a few times. A far bigger clonotype differs at one base, so this is likely a read error. The same CDR3 is also encoded by other DNA sequences in this sample. J is TRDJ1 and V is TRDV2; 10 bases are a match to TRDD3. Germline V CDR1 and CDR2: GEAIGNYY, EKD. The CDR3 sequence is 20 residues long. The CDR3 loop is CACDPVLGDRDIRYTDKLIF. CDR3 bases: TGTGCCTGTGACCCCGTCCTGGGGGATAGGGACATCCGATACACCGATAAACTCATTTTT.

Remarks on this clone: TCRdb attributes to this sequence the protein of a much larger clone, which differs from the DNA translation at residue 15; a read error is likely, and the protein displayed is translated from the DNA. J is TRDJ1 and V is TRDV3; TRDD3 matches 13 bases. The CDR3 consists of 22 residues. V trimming: 2 bases; J trimming: 0 bases; junction bases outside the gene matches: 24. The germline V gene encodes CDR1 TVYSNPD and CDR2 GDNSRS (reference sequence). The CDR3 sequence: CAFGAPPTQTGGYAWYTDKLIF. CDR3 nucleotides: TGTGCCTTTGGCGCCCCGCCTACCCAAACTGGGGGATACGCCTGGTACACCGATAAACTCATCTTT.

This clone has just a few counts. TCRdb has a much larger clone's protein, which differs at residue 10 from the translation of this DNA, likely because of a read error; what is shown is the protein translated from the DNA. J is TRDJ1 and V is TRDV3; TRDD3 matches 7 bases. This CDR3 has 18 amino acids. V shed 4 bases, J shed 1 base, and the junction held 21 bases outside the gene matches. From germline, CDR1 is TVYSNPD and CDR2 GDNSRS (reference sequence). The CDR3 region is CASVPLRLGGTFTDKLIF. The CDR3 region has the DNA TGTGCCTCGGTCCCCCTTAGGCTGGGGGGTACCTTCACCGATAAACTCATCTTT.

Worth noting for this clone: One end of the junction is discordant with germline, which a read error may explain. V and J are TRDV1 and TRDJ1; 11 bases fit TRDD3. TCRdb records no J gene; here it was assigned by comparing the DNA to germline. The CDR3 covers 25 residues. From germline, CDR1 is TSWWSYY and CDR2 QGS. The CDR3: CAIGELVPTTGFTGGYPLHSDKLIF. The CDR3 region has the DNA TGTGCTATTGGGGAACTAGTTCCTACGACTGGCTTTACTGGGGGATATCCCTTACACAGTGATAAACTCATCTTT.

This clone was seen more than once but under ten times. TCRdb records a much larger clone's protein for this DNA, with a difference at residue 15 that likely arises from a read error; the protein given is the translation of the DNA. The chain carries TRDV2 and TRDJ1; 11 nucleotides agree with TRDD3. Germline V gene data show CDR1 as GEAIGNYY and CDR2 as EKD. This CDR3 is 16 amino acids long. The CDR3 bases are TGTGCCTGTGACTCACTACTGGGGGATAGTGGAGATAAACTCACCTTT. It encodes CACDSLLGDSGDKLTF.

This clone was seen a handful of times. This likely traces to a read error, being one base from a far larger clone. Different DNA sequences within this sample yield the same CDR3. The V call is TRDV2, the J call TRDJ3, with TRDD3 matching 8 bases. Trimming took 0 bases from V and 0 from J; bases not matched to a gene: 12. CDR3 length: 21 residues. The germline gives CDR1 GEAIGNYY, CDR2 EKD. CDR3 region: CACDTGGTTGGYSWDTRQMFF. As DNA, the CDR3 is TGTGCCTGTGACACCGGAGGAACTACTGGGGGGTACTCCTGGGACACCCGACAGATGTTTTTC.

For this clone: The translation of this DNA and the TCRdb protein of a much larger clone differ at residue 8, probably owing to a read error; the protein shown here is translated from the DNA. The chain joins TRDV2 to TRDJ1, with 8 bases that match TRDD3. The CDR3 sequence is 19 residues long. CDR1 is GEAIGNYY, CDR2 EKD, per germline. The V and J ends lost 1 base and 2 bases, in that order; junction bases with no gene match: 17. Written as DNA, the CDR3 is TGTGCCTGTGACACGATACTGAGGGATACGTTAGGAGGGACCGATAAACTCATCTTT. Its translation: CACDTILRDTLGGTDKLIF.

This clone has only a few counts. Since a far larger clone is one base different, this is likely a read error. The same CDR3 also results from other DNA sequences found in this sample. J is TRDJ3 and V is TRDV2; TRDD3 aligns across 8 bases. The CDR3 contains 17 residues. V lost 1 base to trimming and J lost 13 bases; unmatched junction nucleotides: 14. In germline, CDR1 is GEAIGNYY, CDR2 EKD. This CDR3 is CACDTLGDRNSTRQMFF. In nucleotides, the CDR3 is TGTGCCTGTGACACTTTGGGGGATCGGAACAGCACTCGACAGATGTTTTTC.

In regard to this clone: TCRdb pairs this DNA with a much larger clone's protein that differs at residue 5, likely a read error; the protein shown was translated from the DNA. This chain uses TRDV2 with TRDJ3, with 12 nucleotides matching TRDD3. This CDR3 region has 21 residues. Germline-derived CDR1 and CDR2 are GEAIGNYY and EKD. V shed 3 bases and J 0 bases; nucleotides not matched to a gene: 11. CDR3 DNA sequence: TGTGCCTGTGACGCCGTGGCTGGGGGATACGCCAGCTCCTGGGACACCCGACAGATGTTTTTC. It encodes CACDAVAGGYASSWDTRQMFF.

This clone was picked up a small number of times. The protein recorded in TCRdb matches a much larger clone and deviates from this DNA's translation at residue 8, suggesting a read error; the protein here is obtained by translating the DNA. This chain joins TRDV2 and TRDJ1; D unclear. Trimming took 0 bases from V and 1 from J, leaving 14 bases between them. The V gene's germline CDR1 is GEAIGNYY and CDR2 EKD. CDR3 length: 16 residues. In nucleotides, the CDR3 is TGTGCCTGTGACACCCTGGCCCCCCTAGCCACCGATAAACTCATCTTT. This gives the protein CACDTLAPLATDKLIF.

This clone was detected a few times. This probably arose from a read error, given a far larger clone one base away. This chain uses TRDV1 with TRDJ1; D may be TRDD2 or TRDD3 (8 bases each). Germline V gene sequence: CDR1 TSWWSYY, CDR2 QGS. This CDR3 comprises 18 residues. Trimming cost V 1 base and J 5 bases, with 23 bases left between them. CDR3 nucleotides: TGTGCTCTTGGGGAACCCAACTTCCTACTGGGGGCTATTGATAAACTCATCTTT. This codes for CALGEPNFLLGAIDKLIF.

This clone was observed a handful of times. The protein given by TCRdb reflects a much larger clone and differs at residue 4 from this DNA's translation, likely from a read error; the protein shown is the DNA's translation. The V gene is TRDV2, the J gene TRDJ3; TRDD3 agrees at 11 bases. Germline CDR1 reads GEAIGNYY; CDR2 reads EKD. The length of the CDR3 is 21 residues. CDR3 sequence (DNA): TGTGCCTGTTACACCCCTCTGGGGGATACCCCCCCATCCTGGGACACCCGACAGATGTTTTTC. It codes for CACYTPLGDTPPSWDTRQMFF.

With respect to this clone: TCRdb pairs this DNA with a much larger clone's protein that differs at residue 15, likely a read error; the protein shown was translated from the DNA. V usage is TRDV2 and J usage is TRDJ3; 13 bases match TRDD3. CDR3 size: 21 residues. The germline gives CDR1 GEAIGNYY, CDR2 EKD. DNA of the CDR3: TGTGCCTGTGACACCGTACTGGGGGATACGCCTAGCTCCTGGGGCACCCGACAGATGTTTTTC. The encoded protein is CACDTVLGDTPSSWGTRQMFF.

Remarks on this clone: This likely stems from a read error, as it lies one base from a far larger clone. The same CDR3 arises from other DNA sequences in this sample as well. The V and J genes are TRDV1 and TRDJ1; 11 bases are shared with TRDD3. This CDR3 has 19 residues. The germline CDR1 and CDR2 sequences are TSWWSYY and QGS. V dropped 1 base and J dropped 8; count of bases not matched to a gene: 18. In DNA form, the CDR3 reads TGTGCTCTTGGGGAACCCACCTACGCTGGGGGATACAGGTTAGGCAAACTCATCTTT. Translating it yields CALGEPTYAGGYRLGKLIF.

In the case of this clone: It differs at one base from a far larger clone, so likely a read error. Additional DNA sequences in this sample encode the identical CDR3. The chain combines TRDV3 with TRDJ1; D may be TRDD2 or TRDD3 (7 bases each). The CDR3 is 18 residues long. The germline CDR1 and CDR2 sequences are TVYSNPD and GDNSRS (reference sequence). The CDR3 loop is CASYVWGTVGWSTDKLIF. CDR3 bases: TGTGCTTCCTACGTATGGGGGACTGTGGGATGGTCCACCGATAAACTCATCTTT.

There are a few counts of this clone. A far larger clone is a single base away, which makes a read error likely. The J gene is TRDJ1, the V gene TRDV3; D possibly corresponds to TRDD3 (5 bases). The germline V gene encodes CDR1 TVYSNPD and CDR2 GDNSRS (reference sequence). The CDR3 is 16 residues long. V was clipped by 0 bases and J by 2 bases, with 19 bases between them. The CDR3 sequence: CAFRGLLEIGTDKLIF. The DNA for the CDR3 is TGTGCCTTTAGGGGGCTACTGGAGATAGGGACCGATAAACTCATCTTT.

Comments on this clone: Translating this DNA gives a protein that differs at residue 10 from the TCRdb one, which belongs to a much larger clone; a read error is likely, and the protein shown is this translation. The rearrangement uses TRDV2 and TRDJ3; maybe TRDD3 (5 bases). V was trimmed by 0 bases and J by 2 bases, leaving 13 bases between them. Germline-derived CDR1 and CDR2 are GEAIGNYY and EKD. The CDR3 has 18 amino acids. For the CDR3, the DNA is TGTGCCTGTGACACCGCGGGGGTCAGCCCCTGGGACACCCGACAGATGTTTTTC. Translated: CACDTAGVSPWDTRQMFF.

In its sample, this clone was seen a few times. TCRdb has a much larger clone's protein, which differs at residue 12 from the translation of this DNA, likely because of a read error; what is shown is the protein translated from the DNA. This chain joins TRDV1 and TRDJ1, with 8 bases that match TRDD3. Germline V gives CDR1 TSWWSYY, CDR2 QGS. The CDR3 has 19 residues. Trimming took 0 bases from V and 4 from J; bases not matched to a gene: 16. CDR3 sequence: CALGELSYPGGHFGDKLIF. The CDR3 DNA is TGTGCTCTTGGGGAACTGTCCTACCCTGGGGGACACTTTGGCGATAAACTCATCTTT.

As to this clone: With a far larger clone one base away, a read error is the likely cause. Other DNA variants within this sample encode the same CDR3. CDR3: CALGPLLAFLLPRTLGPHTDKLIF. CDR3 bases: TGTGCTCTTGGGCCCCTACTGGCCTTCCTACTACCACGCACTCTCGGGCCCCACACCGATAAACTCATATTT. This chain uses TRDV1 with TRDJ1; 9 nucleotides line up with TRDD2. This CDR3 comprises 24 residues. Germline CDR1 is TSWWSYY and CDR2 is QGS.

Regarding this clone: The protein TCRdb lists belongs to a much larger clone and differs from this DNA's translation at residue 10, which points to a read error; the protein shown is made from the DNA. The rearrangement uses TRDV2 and TRDJ3; 11 bases are shared with TRDD3. V shed 2 bases and J 3 bases; nucleotides not matched to a gene: 5. Germline loops: CDR1 GEAIGNYY, CDR2 EKD. The length of the CDR3 is 18 residues. The CDR3 is CACDMGDTYFWDTRQMFF. The DNA for the CDR3 is TGTGCCTGTGACATGGGGGATACGTACTTCTGGGACACCCGACAGATGTTTTTC.

Concerning this clone itself: Since a far larger clone is one base different, this is likely a read error. The sample has other DNA sequences that encode this CDR3 too. The chain's CDR3 is CALAINYWHTDKLIF. Written as DNA, the CDR3 is TGTGCCTTAGCAATTAATTACTGGCACACCGATAAACTCATCTTT. V usage is TRDV3 and J usage is TRDJ1; D is possibly TRDD3 (5 bases). V lost 3 bases and J lost 0, with 17 bases in between. The CDR3 contains 15 residues. Germline loops: CDR1 TVYSNPD, CDR2 GDNSRS (reference sequence). The variable domain in full, completed from reference TRDV3 and TRDJ1, reads CDKVTQSSPDQTVASGSEVVLLCTYDTVYSNPDLFWYRIRPDYSFQFVFYGDNSRSEGADFTQGRFSVKHILTQKAFHLVISPVRTEDSATYYCALAINYWHTDKLIFGKGTRVTVEP.